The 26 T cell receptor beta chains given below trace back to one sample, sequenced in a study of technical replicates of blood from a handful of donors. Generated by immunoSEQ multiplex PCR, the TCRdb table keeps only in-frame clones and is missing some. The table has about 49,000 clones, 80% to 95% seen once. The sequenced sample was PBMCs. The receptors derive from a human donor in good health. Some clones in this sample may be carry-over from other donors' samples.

The CDR3 spells CASARGANTEAFF. The CDR3 coding sequence is TGTGCCAGTGCTAGGGGCGCAAACACTGAAGCTTTCTTT. This chain connects TRBV6-1 to TRBJ1-1; the D gene is possibly TRBD1 (5 bases). Trimming took off 9 bases at V and 2 bases at J, with 13 bases between the two ends. Per the germline V gene, CDR1 is MNHNS and CDR2 is SASEGT. The CDR3 is 13 residues long.

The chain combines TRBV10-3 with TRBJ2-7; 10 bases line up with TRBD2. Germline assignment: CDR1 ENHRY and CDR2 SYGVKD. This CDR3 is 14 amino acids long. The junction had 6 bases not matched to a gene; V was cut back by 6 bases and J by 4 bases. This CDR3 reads CAIRERGGPYEQYF. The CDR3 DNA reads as TGTGCCATCAGGGAGCGGGGGGGACCTTACGAGCAGTACTTC.

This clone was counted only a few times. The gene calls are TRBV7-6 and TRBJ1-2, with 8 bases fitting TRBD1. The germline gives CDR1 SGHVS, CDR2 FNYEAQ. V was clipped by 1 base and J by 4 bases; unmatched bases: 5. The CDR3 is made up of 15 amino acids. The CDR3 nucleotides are TGTGCCAGCAGCTTAGAGTCAGGGGGCCTCTATGGCTACACCTTC. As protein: CASSLESGGLYGYTF.

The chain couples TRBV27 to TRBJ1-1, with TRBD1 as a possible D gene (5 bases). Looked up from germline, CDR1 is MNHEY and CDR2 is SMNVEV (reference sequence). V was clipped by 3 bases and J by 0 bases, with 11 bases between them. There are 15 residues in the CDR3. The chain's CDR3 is CASSFLWGLNTEAFF. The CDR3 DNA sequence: TGTGCCAGCAGTTTTTTATGGGGCCTGAACACTGAAGCTTTCTTT.

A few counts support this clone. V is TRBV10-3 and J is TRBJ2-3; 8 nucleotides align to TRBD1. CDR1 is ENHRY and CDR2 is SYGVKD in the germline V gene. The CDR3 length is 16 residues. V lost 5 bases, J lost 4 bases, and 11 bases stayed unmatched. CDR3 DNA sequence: TGTGCCATCAGTACAACCTTGGACAGGGATCCAGATACGCAGTATTTT. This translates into CAISTTLDRDPDTQYF.

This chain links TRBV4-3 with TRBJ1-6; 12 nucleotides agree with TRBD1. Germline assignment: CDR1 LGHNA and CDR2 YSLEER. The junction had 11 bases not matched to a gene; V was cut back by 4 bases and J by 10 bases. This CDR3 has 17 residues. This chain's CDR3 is CASSLHTSGTGGSPLHF. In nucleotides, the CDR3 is TGCGCCAGCAGCCTTCACACCTCCGGGACAGGGGGCTCACCCCTCCACTTT.

CDR3 DNA: TGTGCCAGCAGACTTGGAGGGAGGGATGGCTACACCTTC. Protein product: CASRLGGRDGYTF. This chain links TRBV2 with TRBJ1-2; no reliable D call. CDR1 is SNHLY, CDR2 FYNNEI, per germline. V was clipped by 6 bases and J by 6 bases, with 14 bases between them. This CDR3 is built from 13 residues.

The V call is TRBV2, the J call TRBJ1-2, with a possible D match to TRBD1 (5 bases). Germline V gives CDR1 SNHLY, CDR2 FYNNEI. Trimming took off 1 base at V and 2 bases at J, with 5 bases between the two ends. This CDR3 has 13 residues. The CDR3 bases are TGTGCCAGCAGTGAAGGACAGAACTATGGCTACACCTTC. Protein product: CASSEGQNYGYTF.

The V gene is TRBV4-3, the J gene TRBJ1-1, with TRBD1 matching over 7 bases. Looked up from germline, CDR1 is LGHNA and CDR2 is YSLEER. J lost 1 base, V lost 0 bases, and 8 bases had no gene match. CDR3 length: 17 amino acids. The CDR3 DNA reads TGCGCCAGCAGCCAAGATTTAGACAGGGCGGCGAACACTGAAGCTTTCTTT. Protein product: CASSQDLDRAANTEAFF.

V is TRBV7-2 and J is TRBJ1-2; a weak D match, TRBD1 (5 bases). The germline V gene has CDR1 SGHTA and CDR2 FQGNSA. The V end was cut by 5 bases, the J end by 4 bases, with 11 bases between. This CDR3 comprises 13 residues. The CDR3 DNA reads TGTGCCAGCAGCCTTAGACAGTCCTATGGCTACACCTTC. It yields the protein CASSLRQSYGYTF. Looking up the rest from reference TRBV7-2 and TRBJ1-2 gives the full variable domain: GAGVSQSPSNKVTEKGKDVELRCDPISGHTALYWYRQSLGQGLEFLIYFQGNSAPDKSGLPSDRFSAERTGGSVSTLTIQRTQQEDSAVYLCASSLRQSYGYTFGSGTRLTVV.

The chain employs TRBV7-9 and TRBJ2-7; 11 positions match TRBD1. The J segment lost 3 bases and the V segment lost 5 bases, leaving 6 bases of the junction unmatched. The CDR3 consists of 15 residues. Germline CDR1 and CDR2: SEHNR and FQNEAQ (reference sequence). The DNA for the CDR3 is TGTGCCAGCAGCAGACCGGGACAGGGGGACTACGAGCAGTACTTC. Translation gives CASSRPGQGDYEQYF.

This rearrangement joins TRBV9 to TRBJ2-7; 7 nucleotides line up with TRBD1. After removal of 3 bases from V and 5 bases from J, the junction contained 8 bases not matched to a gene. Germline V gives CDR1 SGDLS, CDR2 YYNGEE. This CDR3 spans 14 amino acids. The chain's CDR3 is CASSEGLTGNEQYF. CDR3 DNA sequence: TGTGCCAGCAGCGAGGGCCTGACAGGGAACGAGCAGTACTTC. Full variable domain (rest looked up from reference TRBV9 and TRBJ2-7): DSGVTQTPKHLITATGQRVTLRCSPRSGDLSVYWYQQSLDQGLQFLIQYYNGEERAKGNILERFSAQQFPDLHSELNLSSLELGDSALYFCASSEGLTGNEQYFGPGTRLTVT.

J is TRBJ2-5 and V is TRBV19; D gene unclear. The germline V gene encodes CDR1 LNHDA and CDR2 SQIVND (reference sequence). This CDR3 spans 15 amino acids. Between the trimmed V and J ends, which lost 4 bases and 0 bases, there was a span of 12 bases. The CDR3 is CASSTRPEYQETQYF. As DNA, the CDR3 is TGTGCCAGTAGTACACGCCCCGAGTACCAAGAGACCCAGTACTTC.

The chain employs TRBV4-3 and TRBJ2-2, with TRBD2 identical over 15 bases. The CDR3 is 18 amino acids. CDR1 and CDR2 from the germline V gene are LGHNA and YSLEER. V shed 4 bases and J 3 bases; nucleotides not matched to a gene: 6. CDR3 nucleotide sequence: TGCGCCAGCAGCCCCGGACTAGCGGGGGGGCCTTACACCGGGGAGCTGTTTTTT. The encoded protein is CASSPGLAGGPYTGELFF.

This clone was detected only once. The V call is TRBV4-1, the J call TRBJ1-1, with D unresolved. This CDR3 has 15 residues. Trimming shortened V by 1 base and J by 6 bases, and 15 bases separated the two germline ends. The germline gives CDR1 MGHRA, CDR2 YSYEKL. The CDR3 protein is CASSQGLGGRPEAFF. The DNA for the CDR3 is TGCGCCAGCAGCCAAGGCCTGGGAGGAAGGCCTGAAGCTTTCTTT.

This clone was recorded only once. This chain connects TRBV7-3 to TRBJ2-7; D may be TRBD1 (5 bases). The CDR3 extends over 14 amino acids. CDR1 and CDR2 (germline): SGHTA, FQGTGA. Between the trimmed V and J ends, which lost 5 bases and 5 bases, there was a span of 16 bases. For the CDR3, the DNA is TGTGCCAGCAGCCGACAGATCGGTGAGGACGAGCAGTACTTC. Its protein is CASSRQIGEDEQYF. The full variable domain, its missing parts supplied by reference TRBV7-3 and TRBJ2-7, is GAGVSQTPSNKVTEKGKYVELRCDPISGHTALYWYRQSLGQGPEFLIYFQGTGAADDSGLPNDRFFAVRPEGSVSTLKIQRTERGDSAVYLCASSRQIGEDEQYFGPGTRLTVT.

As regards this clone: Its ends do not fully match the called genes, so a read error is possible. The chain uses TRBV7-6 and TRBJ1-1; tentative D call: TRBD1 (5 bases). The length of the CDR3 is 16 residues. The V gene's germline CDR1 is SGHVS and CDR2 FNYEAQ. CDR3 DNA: TGTGCCAGCAGCTTAGATCCCGATGGGCGGGGGACTGTAGCTTTCTTT. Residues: CASSLDPDGRGTVAFF.

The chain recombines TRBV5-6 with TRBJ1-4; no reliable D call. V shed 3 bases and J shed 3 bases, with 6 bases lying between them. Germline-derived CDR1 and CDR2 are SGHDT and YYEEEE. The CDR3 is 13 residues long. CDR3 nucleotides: TGTGCCAGCAGCTCGCGGCCTAATGAAAAACTGTTTTTT. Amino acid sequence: CASSSRPNEKLFF.

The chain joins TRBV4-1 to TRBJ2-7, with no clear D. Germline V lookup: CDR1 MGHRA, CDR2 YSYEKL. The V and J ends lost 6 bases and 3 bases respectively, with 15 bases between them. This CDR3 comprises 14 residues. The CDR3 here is CASSPNPEFYEQYF. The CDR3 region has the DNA TGCGCCAGCAGTCCGAACCCGGAGTTCTACGAGCAGTACTTC.

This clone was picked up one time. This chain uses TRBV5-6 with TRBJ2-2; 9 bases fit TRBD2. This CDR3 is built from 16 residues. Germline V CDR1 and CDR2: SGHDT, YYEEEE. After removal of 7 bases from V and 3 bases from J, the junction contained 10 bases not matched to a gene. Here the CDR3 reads CASALAGTYHTGELFF. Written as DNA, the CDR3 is TGTGCCAGCGCCCTAGCGGGGACGTATCACACCGGGGAGCTGTTTTTT. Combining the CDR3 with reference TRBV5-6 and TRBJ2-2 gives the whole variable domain DAGVTQSPTHLIKTRGQQVTLRCSPKSGHDTVSWYQQALGQGPQFIFQYYEEEERQRGNFPDRFSGHQFPNYSSELNVNALLLGDSALYLCASALAGTYHTGELFFGEGSRLTVL.

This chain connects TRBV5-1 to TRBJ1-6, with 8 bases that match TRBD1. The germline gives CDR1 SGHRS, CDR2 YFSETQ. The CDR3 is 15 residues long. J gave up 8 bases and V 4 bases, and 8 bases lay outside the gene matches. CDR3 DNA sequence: TGCGCCAGCAGCGCCCAGACAGGGGCGGATTCACCCCTCCACTTT. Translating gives CASSAQTGADSPLHF.

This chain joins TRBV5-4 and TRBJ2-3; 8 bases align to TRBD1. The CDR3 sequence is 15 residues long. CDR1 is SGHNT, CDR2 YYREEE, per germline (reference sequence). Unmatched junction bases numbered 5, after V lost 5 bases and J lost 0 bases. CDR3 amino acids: CASRPGTGSTDTQYF. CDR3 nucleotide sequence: TGTGCCAGCAGACCCGGGACAGGTAGCACAGATACGCAGTATTTT.

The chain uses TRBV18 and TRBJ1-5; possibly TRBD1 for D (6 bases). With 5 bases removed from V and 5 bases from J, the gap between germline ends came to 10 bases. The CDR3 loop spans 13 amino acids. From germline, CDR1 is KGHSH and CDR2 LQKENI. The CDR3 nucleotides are TGTGCCAGCTCAGAGGCAGGGGATCAGCCCCAGCATTTT. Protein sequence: CASSEAGDQPQHF.

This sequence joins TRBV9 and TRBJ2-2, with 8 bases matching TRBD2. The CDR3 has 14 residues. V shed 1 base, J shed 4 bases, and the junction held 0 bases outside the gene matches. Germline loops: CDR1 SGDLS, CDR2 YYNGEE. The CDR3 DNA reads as TGTGCCAGCAGCGTAAGCGGGGGCACCGGGGAGCTGTTTTTT. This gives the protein CASSVSGGTGELFF.

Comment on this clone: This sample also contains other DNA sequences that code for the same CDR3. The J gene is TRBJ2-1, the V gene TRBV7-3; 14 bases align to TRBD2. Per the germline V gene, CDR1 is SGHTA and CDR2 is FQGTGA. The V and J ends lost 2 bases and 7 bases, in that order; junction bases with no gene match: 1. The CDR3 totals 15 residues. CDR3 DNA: TGTGCCAGCAGCTTAGGGACTAGCGGGAGTAATGAGCAGTTCTTC. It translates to CASSLGTSGSNEQFF.

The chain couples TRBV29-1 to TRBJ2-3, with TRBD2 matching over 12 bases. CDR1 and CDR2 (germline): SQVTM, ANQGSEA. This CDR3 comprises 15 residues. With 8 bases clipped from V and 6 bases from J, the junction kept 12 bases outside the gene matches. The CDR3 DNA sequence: TGCAGCACAAGGACTAGCGGGACGGAGAGGGATACGCAGTATTTT. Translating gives CSTRTSGTERDTQYF.